This TCR beta chain was identified in a study of T cell responses to AZD1222 COVID-19 vaccine. For the study at large: Some second doses came at about 4 weeks and others at about 12 weeks; these were pooled. General observations from the study: Mostly white British, mostly female donors; authors suggested clonal diversity may be underestimated. It was only after the peak T cell response that any repertoires were sampled.

V gave up 5 bases and J gave up 8 bases, with 24 bases separating them. Germline assignment: CDR1 SGHTA and CDR2 FQGNSA. The CDR3 spans 16 residues. The data were produced by immunoSEQ multiplex PCR, yet TCRdb's version contains in-frame clones alone and is incomplete. The sample includes around 100,000 clones, around 95% of them seen just once. With regard to this clone: Its antigen is undetermined.

The source is an adult in good health. The chain employs TRBV7-2 and TRBJ1-2, with TRBD1 as a possible D gene (5 bases). Here the sequenced sample was peripheral blood, taken on day 0 of AZD1222 vaccination. The CDR3 is CASSLLGTGPREGYTF. CDR3 DNA: TGTGCCAGCAGCCTCCTAGGGACGGGCCCTCGCGAGGGCTACACCTTC.